This T cell receptor beta chain was recorded in a study of blood T cell repertoires in COVID-19 (dated by TCRdb to the early 2020s). For context, the study as a whole: Samples from collaborators originated in the United States, Italy and Spain and spanned both the acute and convalescent phases of COVID-19. The material from the prospective study consisted of cDNA or gDNA derived from T cells, B-cell-depleted T cells, or PBMCs. The dataset comprised deeply sampled blood TCRbeta repertoires from subjects exposed to, actively infected with, or recovered from COVID-19. The repertoires were made available in a free public database intended to serve as a resource for research on the immune response to SARS-CoV-2. The samples were drawn from two sources: the first 160 participants of the ongoing ImmuneRACE study, and 1,000 to 1,500 subjects contributed by 6 global collaborators. Sample metadata almost always included a de-identified subject ID, COVID-19 status, age in years and sex. Where available, HLA class I and class II types were obtained from metadata supplied by the sample provider rather than from assay-based typing.

What the work shows at the level of the full study, not this receptor alone: The quantity of clinical and demographic metadata differed by source and by participant and was supplied without curation.

Collaborating institutions collected whole blood in K2EDTA tubes following their own protocols. For TCRbeta analysis, collaborators shipped samples as frozen whole blood, isolated PBMCs, or DNA extracted from either of those sample types. As concerns this clone: The specificity of this receptor is unknown. Nothing much larger sits one base from this clone, and base qualities are not available.

The immunoSEQ Assay, a bias-controlled multiplex PCR, was used to amplify TCRbeta CDR3 regions from genomic DNA. The study's processing was this. Within the assay, amplification of reference gene primers was used to estimate how many nucleated cells each sample contained. To quantify the absolute abundance of each unique TCRbeta CDR3 rearrangement, sequence reads were collapsed and filtered. For each sample, productive Simpson clonality was calculated as the square root of Simpson's diversity index over productive rearrangements. The immuneACCESS repertoire file appears here via TCRdb, limited to in-frame rearrangements. These files lack a portion of the clones; in checked studies, under half of the deficit traces to unresolved V genes, and the cause of the others is not known. Clonal size and the V and J genes are those of that table, whereas D and trimming came from the DNA. The sample table holds roughly 240,000 clones, of which about 88% were seen once. The ten biggest clones cover 3.6% of the sample.

Based on the germline V gene, the CDR1 and CDR2 sequences are SGDLS and YYNGEE. CDR3 length: 15 amino acids, cysteine to phenylalanine. CDR3 DNA only is kept here, 45 bases in frame from base 1. V loses 0 bases, J loses 6 bases, and the germline ends lie 16 bases apart. In this chain, TRBV9 is recombined with TRBJ2-7; 6 matching bases give a weak D call of TRBD1. The sequenced sample consisted of peripheral blood. This receptor was obtained from a man aged 18 to 30 with active or convalescent COVID-19. The CDR3 has the sequence CASSVALSLGAEQYF. The DNA reads as follows: TGTGCCAGCAGCGTAGCACTCTCCCTGGGGGCCGAGCAGTACTTC. When the CDR3 is completed using the reference TRBV9 and TRBJ2-7 genes on either side, the full variable domain is DSGVTQTPKHLITATGQRVTLRCSPRSGDLSVYWYQQSLDQGLQFLIQYYNGEERAKGNILERFSAQQFPDLHSELNLSSLELGDSALYFCASSVALSLGAEQYFGPGTRLTVT.